This T cell receptor beta chain was documented in a study of T cells after yellow fever vaccination. The germline V and J ends were trimmed by 0 bases and 2 bases, with 5 bases remaining between them. The CDR3 runs to 13 residues. Germline V gene sequence: CDR1 SGHNT, CDR2 YYREEE (reference sequence). Many counts were recorded for this clonotype. It was through 5'RACE template switching that TCR cDNA was made, with a universal primer site and UMIs added. TCRdb itself ran the 5' RACE reads through MiXCR, one entry per CDR3 protein. The sample records 300,000 to 450,000 distinct CDR3 sequences, less than 9.5% being singletons.

The specimen comprised PBMCs, sampled roughly 46 days after the first yellow fever vaccination. The gene calls are TRBV5-4 and TRBJ1-2; D is perhaps TRBD1 (5 bases). The TCR was taken from a man aged 18 to 29 who received the YFV17D yellow fever vaccine. DNA of the CDR3: TGTGCCAGCAGCTTGGAGGGGAACTATGGCTACACCTTC. Protein product: CASSLEGNYGYTF.